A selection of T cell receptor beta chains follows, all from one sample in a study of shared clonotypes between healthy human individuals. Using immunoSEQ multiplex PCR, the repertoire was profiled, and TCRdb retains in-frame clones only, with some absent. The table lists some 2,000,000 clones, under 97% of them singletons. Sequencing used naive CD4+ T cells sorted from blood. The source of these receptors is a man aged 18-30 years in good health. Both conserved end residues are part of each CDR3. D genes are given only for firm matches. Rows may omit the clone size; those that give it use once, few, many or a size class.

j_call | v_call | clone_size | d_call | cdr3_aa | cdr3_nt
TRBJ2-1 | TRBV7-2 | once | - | CASSPTGDEQFF | TGTGCCAGCAGCCCGACGGGCGATGAGCAGTTCTTC
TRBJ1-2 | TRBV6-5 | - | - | CASSSPAAYGYTF | TGTGCCAGCAGTTCCCCGGCGGCCTATGGCTACACCTTC
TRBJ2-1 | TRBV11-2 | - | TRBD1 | CASSSRQGKSSYNEQFF | TGTGCCAGCAGCTCCAGACAGGGTAAGAGTTCCTACAATGAGCAGTTCTTC
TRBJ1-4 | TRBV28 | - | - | CASSPPGSEKLFF | TGTGCCAGCAGTCCACCGGGCTCTGAAAAACTGTTTTTT
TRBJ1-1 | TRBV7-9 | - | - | CASRRQGGDTEAFF | TGTGCCAGCAGGCGCCAGGGTGGCGACACTGAAGCTTTCTTT
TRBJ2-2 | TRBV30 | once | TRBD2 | CAWRRTSGTGELFF | TGTGCCTGGAGGAGGACTAGCGGGACCGGGGAGCTGTTTTTT
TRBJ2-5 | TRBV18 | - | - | CASSPPMGETQYF | TGTGCCAGCTCACCACCTATGGGAGAGACCCAGTACTTC
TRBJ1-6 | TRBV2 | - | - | CASSRANSYNSPLHF | TGTGCCAGCAGTCGGGCCAACTCCTATAATTCACCCCTCCACTTT
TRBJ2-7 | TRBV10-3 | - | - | CAVDKHSYEQYF | TGTGCGGTCGACAAGCACTCCTACGAGCAGTACTTC
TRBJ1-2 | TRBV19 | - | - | CASSQTGLYGYTF | TGTGCCAGTAGCCAGACAGGACTCTATGGCTACACCTTC
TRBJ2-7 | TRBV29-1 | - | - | CSVEGKQGNEQYF | TGCAGCGTTGAAGGGAAACAGGGTAACGAGCAGTACTTC
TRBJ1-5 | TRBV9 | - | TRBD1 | CASSAGQWYQPQHF | TGTGCCAGCAGCGCGGGACAGTGGTATCAGCCCCAGCATTTT
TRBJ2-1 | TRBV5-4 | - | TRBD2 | CASSQTSGVAYNEQFF | TGTGCCAGCAGCCAGACTAGCGGGGTGGCCTACAATGAGCAGTTCTTC
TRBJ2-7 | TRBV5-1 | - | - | CASSRQGTLYEQYF | TGCGCCAGCAGTCGGCAGGGGACCCTCTACGAGCAGTACTTC
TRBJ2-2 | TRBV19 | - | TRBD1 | CASKVGWTGNTGELFF | TGTGCCAGTAAGGTGGGCTGGACAGGGAACACCGGGGAGCTGTTTTTT
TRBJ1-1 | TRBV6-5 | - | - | CASSYGQKGTEAFF | TGTGCCAGCAGTTACGGACAGAAGGGCACTGAAGCTTTCTTT
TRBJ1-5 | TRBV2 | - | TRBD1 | CASSRTGGNQPQHF | TGTGCCAGCAGTAGGACAGGGGGCAATCAGCCCCAGCATTTT
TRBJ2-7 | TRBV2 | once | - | CASSEWGPPYEQYF | TGTGCCAGCAGTGAATGGGGTCCGCCCTACGAGCAGTACTTC
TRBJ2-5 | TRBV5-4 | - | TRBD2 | CASSLSSGFETQYF | TGTGCCAGCAGCCTTTCTAGCGGGTTCGAGACCCAGTACTTC
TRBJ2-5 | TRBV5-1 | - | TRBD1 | CASSLTGMETQYF | TGCGCCAGCAGCCTGACAGGGATGGAGACCCAGTACTTC
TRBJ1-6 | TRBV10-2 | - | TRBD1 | CASSDNRGPGNNSPLHF | TGCGCCAGCAGTGACAATAGGGGGCCGGGGAATAATTCACCCCTCCACTTT
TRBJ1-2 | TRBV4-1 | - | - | CASTSGGVRNGYTF | TGCGCCAGCACCTCGGGAGGGGTTCGGAATGGCTACACCTTC
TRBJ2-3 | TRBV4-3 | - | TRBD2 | CASSAGGKMGRLSTDTQYF | TGCGCCAGCAGCGCGGGAGGGAAGATGGGGAGGCTGAGCACAGATACGCAGTATTTT
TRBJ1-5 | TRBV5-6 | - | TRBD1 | CASSLGQGARQPQHF | TGTGCCAGCAGCTTGGGACAGGGGGCGCGGCAGCCCCAGCATTTT
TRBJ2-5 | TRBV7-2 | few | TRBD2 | CASSRSGTETQYF | TGTGCCAGCAGCCGTAGCGGGACGGAGACCCAGTACTTC
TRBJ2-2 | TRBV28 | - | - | CASSSPLGGTGELFF | TGTGCCAGCAGTAGCCCCCTGGGGGGAACCGGGGAGCTGTTTTTT
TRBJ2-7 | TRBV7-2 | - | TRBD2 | CASSEGLAGVYEQYF | TGTGCCAGCAGCGAGGGACTAGCGGGGGTCTACGAGCAGTACTTC
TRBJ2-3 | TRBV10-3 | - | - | CATRGGKDTQYF | TGTGCCACCAGGGGAGGGAAAGATACGCAGTATTTT
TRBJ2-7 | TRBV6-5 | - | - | CASSYSARMVWQYF | TGTGCCAGCAGTTACTCGGCCAGGATGGTGTGGCAGTACTTC
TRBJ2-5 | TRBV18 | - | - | CASSPQGRQETQYF | TGTGCCAGCTCACCACAGGGGCGCCAGGAGACCCAGTACTTC
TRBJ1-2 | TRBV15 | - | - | CATSRDQGTRGYTF | TGTGCCACCAGCAGAGATCAGGGGACAAGAGGCTACACCTTC
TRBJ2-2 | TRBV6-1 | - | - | CASSEASGNTGELFF | TGTGCCAGCAGTGAAGCTAGCGGGAACACCGGGGAGCTGTTTTTT
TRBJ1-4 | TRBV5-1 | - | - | CASSLGDREKLFF | TGCGCCAGCAGCTTGGGGGACCGGGAAAAACTGTTTTTT
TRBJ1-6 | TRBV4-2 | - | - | CASSQTGQFSYNSPLHF | TGTGCCAGCAGCCAAACAGGACAGTTCTCCTATAATTCACCCCTCCACTTT
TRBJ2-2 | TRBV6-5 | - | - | CASSSPSNTGELFF | TGTGCCAGCAGTTCCCCCAGTAACACCGGGGAGCTGTTTTTT
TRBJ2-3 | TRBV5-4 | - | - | CASSRLTDTQYF | TGTGCCAGCAGCAGGCTCACAGATACGCAGTATTTT
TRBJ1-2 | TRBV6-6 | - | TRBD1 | CASSPGQGGGYTF | TGTGCCAGCAGTCCCGGACAGGGAGGTGGCTACACCTTC
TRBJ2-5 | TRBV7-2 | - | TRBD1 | CASSFPGTGRQTQYF | TGTGCCAGCAGCTTTCCCGGGACAGGGAGACAGACCCAGTACTTC
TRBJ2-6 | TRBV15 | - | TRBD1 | CATSRPNFGTGFSGANVLTF | TGTGCCACCAGCCGACCAAACTTCGGGACAGGGTTCTCTGGGGCCAACGTCCTGACTTTC
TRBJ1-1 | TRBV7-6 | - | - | CASSLATGGTEAFF | TGTGCCAGCAGCCTCGCCACGGGGGGCACTGAAGCTTTCTTT
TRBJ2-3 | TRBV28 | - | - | CASSSPTFDTQYF | TGTGCCAGCAGTTCACCTACTTTCGATACGCAGTATTTT
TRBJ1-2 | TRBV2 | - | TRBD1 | CASSEASGGGYGYTF | TGTGCCAGCAGTGAAGCCTCAGGGGGCGGGTATGGCTACACCTTC
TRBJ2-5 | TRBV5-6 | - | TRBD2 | CASSPGLAGGLGNQETQYF | TGTGCCAGCAGCCCGGGACTAGCGGGAGGATTGGGTAACCAAGAGACCCAGTACTTC
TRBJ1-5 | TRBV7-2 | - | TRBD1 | CASSLGTGGNQPQHF | TGTGCCAGCAGCTTAGGAACAGGGGGCAATCAGCCCCAGCATTTT
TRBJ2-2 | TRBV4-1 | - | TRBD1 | CASSQPTGGTGELFF | TGCGCCAGCAGCCAACCTACAGGGGGGACCGGGGAGCTGTTTTTT
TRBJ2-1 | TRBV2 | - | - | CAGSGEGVYEQFF | TGTGCCGGCTCGGGAGAGGGGGTCTATGAGCAGTTCTTC
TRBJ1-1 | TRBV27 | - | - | CASPFLCGGRKACGTEAFF | TGTGCCAGCCCCTTCCTGTGTGGGGGGCGCAAGGCTTGCGGCACTGAAGCTTTCTTT
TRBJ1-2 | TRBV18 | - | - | CASSPGAQSNYGYTF | TGTGCCAGCTCACCAGGGGCACAATCAAACTATGGCTACACCTTC
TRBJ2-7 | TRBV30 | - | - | CAWSGGSSEIYEQYF | TGTGCCTGGAGTGGGGGGAGTTCCGAAATCTACGAGCAGTACTTC
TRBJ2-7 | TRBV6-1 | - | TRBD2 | CASSEEEGGPHEQYF | TGTGCCAGCAGTGAAGAAGAGGGAGGGCCCCACGAGCAGTACTTC
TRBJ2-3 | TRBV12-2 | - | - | CASRPPEQVDTQYF | TGTGCAAGTCGCCCTCCGGAGCAGGTAGATACGCAGTATTTT
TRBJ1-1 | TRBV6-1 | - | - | CASSPVAFF | TGTGCCAGCAGTCCCGTGGCTTTCTTT
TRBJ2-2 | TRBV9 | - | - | CASSVDTGERAGELFF | TGTGCCAGCAGCGTAGATACGGGAGAGCGAGCCGGGGAGCTGTTTTTT
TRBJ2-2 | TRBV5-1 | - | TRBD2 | CASSLDPSGFTGELFF | TGCGCCAGCAGCTTGGACCCTAGCGGATTCACCGGGGAGCTGTTTTTT
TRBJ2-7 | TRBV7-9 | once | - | CALGGFDEQYF | TGTGCACTTGGGGGGTTCGACGAGCAGTACTTC
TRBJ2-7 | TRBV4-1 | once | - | CASSQWEEQGRYEQYF | TGCGCCAGCAGCCAATGGGAGGAGCAGGGGAGGTACGAGCAGTACTTC
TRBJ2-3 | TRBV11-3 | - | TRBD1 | CASSSRQGKTDTQYF | TGTGCCAGCAGCTCTAGACAGGGAAAAACAGATACGCAGTATTTT
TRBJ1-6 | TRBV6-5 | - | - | CASSLGQNYNSPLHF | TGTGCCAGCAGTCTCGGACAGAATTATAATTCACCCCTCCACTTT
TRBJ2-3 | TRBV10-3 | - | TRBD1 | CAISDGTADTDTQYF | TGTGCCATCAGTGATGGGACAGCCGACACAGATACGCAGTATTTT